The rows below give T cell receptor beta chains drawn from one sample of a study of blood T cell repertoires in COVID-19. Assay used: immunoSEQ multiplex PCR; TCRdb lists only in-frame clones, some missing. The repertoire has around 180,000 clones, around 80% of them found once; the top ten carry approximately 7.3%. The sample consisted of peripheral blood. These receptors originate from a human donor in a cohort sampled during active COVID-19. The CDR3 runs from the conserved cysteine through the conserved F or W. Each record gives: J gene, clone size, V gene, D gene, CDR3 protein, CDR3 DNA. A D gene is named only where the DNA matches it firmly. Expanded clones are given a class, and other clones once, few, many or no size at all.

TRBJ2-7 | NA | TRBV14 | TRBD1 | CASGHDRGPSYEQYF | TGTGCCAGCGGACATGACAGGGGGCCCTCCTACGAGCAGTACTTC
TRBJ1-2 | NA | TRBV27 | NA | CASSRTGDNYGYTF | TGTGCCAGCAGCCGGACGGGGGATAACTATGGCTACACCTTC
TRBJ1-6 | NA | TRBV5-1 | NA | CASSSSAGGIYNSPLHF | TGCGCCAGCAGCTCGTCCGCAGGAGGCATCTATAATTCACCCCTCCACTTT
TRBJ2-1 | NA | TRBV15 | NA | CATSRDRVSSSYNEQFF | TGTGCCACCAGCAGAGATCGGGTGTCGAGCTCCTACAATGAGCAGTTCTTC
TRBJ1-1 | NA | TRBV19 | TRBD1 | CASITGTGSGTEAFF | TGTGCCAGTATAACCGGGACAGGGAGCGGCACTGAAGCTTTCTTT
TRBJ1-3 | NA | TRBV3-1/TRBV3-2 | NA | CASSRKSSGNTIYF | TGTGCCAGCAGTCGAAAGAGCTCTGGAAACACCATATATTTT
TRBJ2-6 | NA | TRBV6-5 | NA | CASSSYRSGANVLTF | TGTGCCAGCAGTTCCTACCGGTCTGGGGCCAACGTCCTGACTTTC
TRBJ2-1 | NA | TRBV15 | TRBD2 | CATSRDLAGSYNEQFF | TGTGCCACCAGCAGGGACCTAGCGGGGAGTTACAATGAGCAGTTCTTC
TRBJ1-6 | NA | TRBV11-2 | NA | CASSLVRGGQGTTPPLHF | TGTGCCAGCAGCTTAGTTAGAGGGGGTCAGGGTACTACTCCACCCCTCCACTTT
TRBJ2-5 | few | TRBV30 | NA | CAWITEGQETQYF | TGTGCCTGGATTACAGAGGGCCAAGAGACCCAGTACTTC
TRBJ1-1 | NA | TRBV30 | NA | CAWSVVRRTAIMNTEAFF | TGTGCCTGGAGTGTAGTCCGAAGGACAGCGATAATGAACACTGAAGCTTTCTTT
TRBJ2-1 | NA | TRBV7-9 | TRBD2 | CASRRTSGGAQEQFF | TGTGCCAGCAGGAGGACTAGCGGGGGGGCCCAGGAGCAGTTCTTC
TRBJ1-2 | NA | TRBV2 | TRBD1 | CASSPGQGLYGYTF | TGTGCCAGCAGTCCAGGACAGGGCCTCTATGGCTACACCTTC
TRBJ1-2 | NA | TRBV5-1 | NA | CASSSGGTGYGYTF | TGCGCCAGCAGCTCGGGGGGGACCGGCTATGGCTACACCTTC
TRBJ1-6 | NA | TRBV4-2 | TRBD1 | CASSQETGTGNSPLHF | TGTGCCAGCAGCCAAGAGACCGGGACAGGGAATTCACCCCTCCACTTT
TRBJ1-1 | NA | TRBV5-1 | NA | CASNYGLNTEAFF | TGCGCCAGTAATTACGGGTTGAACACTGAAGCTTTCTTT
TRBJ2-1 | NA | TRBV9 | TRBD2 | CASSNGLSGGTYNEQFF | TGTGCCAGCAGCAATGGACTAAGCGGGGGAACCTACAATGAGCAGTTCTTC
TRBJ1-1 | NA | TRBV25-1 | TRBD1 | CASRDTPTGVEAFF | TGTGCCAGCAGAGACACACCGACAGGGGTAGAAGCTTTCTTT
TRBJ2-3 | NA | TRBV4-2 | TRBD2 | CASSPVTSGGGSVDTQYF | TGTGCCAGCAGCCCGGTGACTAGCGGGGGGGGCTCCGTAGATACGCAGTATTTT
TRBJ2-7 | NA | TRBV4-1 | NA | CASSHHLQGNYEQYF | TGCGCCAGCAGCCATCACCTACAGGGAAACTACGAGCAGTACTTC
TRBJ2-7 | NA | TRBV2 | TRBD1 | CASSTQTGGGLYEQYF | TGTGCCAGCAGTACCCAGACAGGGGGTGGCCTCTACGAGCAGTACTTC
TRBJ2-6 | NA | TRBV5-4 | NA | CASSRSSGANVLTF | TGTGCCAGCAGCCGCAGCTCTGGGGCCAACGTCCTGACTTTC
TRBJ1-4 | few | TRBV6-6 | NA | CASSLKHRTNEKLFF | TGTGCCAGCAGTTTGAAACACAGGACCAATGAAAAACTGTTTTTT
TRBJ2-5 | NA | TRBV9 | NA | CASANAPNSLRETQYF | TGTGCCAGCGCCAATGCCCCTAATAGCCTAAGAGAGACCCAGTACTTC